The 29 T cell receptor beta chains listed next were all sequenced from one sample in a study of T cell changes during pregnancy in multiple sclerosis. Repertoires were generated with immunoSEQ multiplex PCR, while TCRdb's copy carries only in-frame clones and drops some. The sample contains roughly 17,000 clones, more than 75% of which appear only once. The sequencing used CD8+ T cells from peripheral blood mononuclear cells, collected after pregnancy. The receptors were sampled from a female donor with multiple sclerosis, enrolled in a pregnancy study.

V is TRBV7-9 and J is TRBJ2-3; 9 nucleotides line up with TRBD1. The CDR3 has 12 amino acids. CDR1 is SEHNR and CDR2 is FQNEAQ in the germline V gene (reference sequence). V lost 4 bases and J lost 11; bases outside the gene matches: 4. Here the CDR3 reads CASSSPGQGQYF. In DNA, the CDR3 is TGTGCCAGCAGCTCACCGGGACAGGGGCAGTATTTT.

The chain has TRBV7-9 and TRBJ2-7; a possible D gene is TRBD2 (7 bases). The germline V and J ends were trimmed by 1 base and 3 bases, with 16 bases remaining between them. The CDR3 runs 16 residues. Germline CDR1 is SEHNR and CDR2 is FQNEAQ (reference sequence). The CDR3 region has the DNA TGTGCCAGCAGCTTAGATATGGCGGGGGCGAACTACGAGCAGTACTTC. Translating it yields CASSLDMAGANYEQYF.

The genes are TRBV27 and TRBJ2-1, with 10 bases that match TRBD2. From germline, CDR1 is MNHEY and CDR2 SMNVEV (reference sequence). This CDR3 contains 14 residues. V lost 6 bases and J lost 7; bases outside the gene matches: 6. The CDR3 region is CASSLLAGVNEQFF. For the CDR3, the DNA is TGTGCCAGCAGCTTGCTAGCGGGAGTGAATGAGCAGTTCTTC.

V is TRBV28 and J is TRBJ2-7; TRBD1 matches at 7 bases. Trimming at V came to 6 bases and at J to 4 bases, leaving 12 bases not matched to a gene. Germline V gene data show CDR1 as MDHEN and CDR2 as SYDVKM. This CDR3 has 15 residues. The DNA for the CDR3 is TGTGCCAGCAGGATTCTCCCGGGGACAGCGTACGAGCAGTACTTC. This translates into CASRILPGTAYEQYF.

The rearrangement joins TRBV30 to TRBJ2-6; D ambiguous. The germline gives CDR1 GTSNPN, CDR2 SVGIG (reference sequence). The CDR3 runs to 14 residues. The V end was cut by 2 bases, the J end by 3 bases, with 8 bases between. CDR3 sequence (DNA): TGTGCCTGGAGTTTAGCCATTGGGGCCAACGTCCTGACTTTC. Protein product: CAWSLAIGANVLTF.

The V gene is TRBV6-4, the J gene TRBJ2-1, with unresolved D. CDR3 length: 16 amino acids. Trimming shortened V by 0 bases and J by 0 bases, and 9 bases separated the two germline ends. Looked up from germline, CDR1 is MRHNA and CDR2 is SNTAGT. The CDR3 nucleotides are TGTGCCAGCAGTGACTCCGCGTCTGACTCCTACAATGAGCAGTTCTTC. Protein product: CASSDSASDSYNEQFF.

The CDR3 DNA follows: TGTGCCAGTATCGAAACCGCGGGTCAGAACATTCAGTACTTC. Protein: CASIETAGQNIQYF. The chain carries TRBV19 and TRBJ2-4; weak D call: TRBD2 (5 bases). Per germline, CDR1 LNHDA and CDR2 SQIVND (reference sequence). The CDR3 runs 14 residues. V was cut by 7 bases and J by 7 bases, with 17 bases left in between. Complete variable domain (other parts from reference TRBV19 and TRBJ2-4): DGGITQSPKYLFRKEGQNVTLSCEQNLNHDAMYWYRQDPGQGLRLIYYSQIVNDFQKGDIAEGYSVSREKKESFPLTVTSAQKNPTAFYLCASIETAGQNIQYFGAGTRLSVL.

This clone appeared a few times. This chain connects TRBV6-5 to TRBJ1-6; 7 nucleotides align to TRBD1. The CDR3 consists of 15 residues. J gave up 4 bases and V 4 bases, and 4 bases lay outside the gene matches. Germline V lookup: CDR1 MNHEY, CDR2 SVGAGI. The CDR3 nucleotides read TGTGCCAGCAGTTTAACGACAGGGTATAATTCACCCCTCCACTTT. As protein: CASSLTTGYNSPLHF.

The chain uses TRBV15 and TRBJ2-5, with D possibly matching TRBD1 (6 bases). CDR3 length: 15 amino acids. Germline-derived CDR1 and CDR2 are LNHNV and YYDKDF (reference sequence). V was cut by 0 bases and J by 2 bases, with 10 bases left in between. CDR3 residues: CATSRDWTVQETQYF. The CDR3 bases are TGTGCCACCAGCAGAGATTGGACAGTGCAAGAGACCCAGTACTTC.

CDR3 nucleotides: TGTGCCAGCAGCGTAGGGCAGGTAAACAATGAGCAGTTCTTC. As protein: CASSVGQVNNEQFF. The V and J genes are TRBV9 and TRBJ2-1; D uncertain. The V gene's germline CDR1 is SGDLS and CDR2 YYNGEE. V lost 0 bases to trimming and J lost 5 bases, with 9 bases between them. CDR3 length equals 14 residues.

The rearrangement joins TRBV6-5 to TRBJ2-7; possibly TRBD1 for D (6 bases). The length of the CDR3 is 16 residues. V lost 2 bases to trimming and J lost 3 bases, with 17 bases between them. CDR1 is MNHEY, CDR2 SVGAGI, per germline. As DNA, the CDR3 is TGTGCCAGCAGTTACAGCTGGGCAGGGGTCGACTACGAGCAGTACTTC. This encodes CASSYSWAGVDYEQYF.

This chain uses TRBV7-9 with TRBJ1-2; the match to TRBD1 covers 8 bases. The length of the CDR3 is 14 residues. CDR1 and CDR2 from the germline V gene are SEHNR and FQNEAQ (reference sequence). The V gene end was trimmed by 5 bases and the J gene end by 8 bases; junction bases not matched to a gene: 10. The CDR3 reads CASSTLQGGWGYTF. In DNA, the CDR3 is TGTGCCAGCAGCACCCTACAGGGGGGCTGGGGCTACACCTTC.

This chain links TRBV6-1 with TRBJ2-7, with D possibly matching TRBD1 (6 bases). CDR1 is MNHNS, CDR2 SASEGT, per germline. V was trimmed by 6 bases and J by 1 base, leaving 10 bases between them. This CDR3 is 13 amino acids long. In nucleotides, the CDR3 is TGTGCCAGCAGGGAACAGGGATCCTACGAGCAGTACTTC. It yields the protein CASREQGSYEQYF.

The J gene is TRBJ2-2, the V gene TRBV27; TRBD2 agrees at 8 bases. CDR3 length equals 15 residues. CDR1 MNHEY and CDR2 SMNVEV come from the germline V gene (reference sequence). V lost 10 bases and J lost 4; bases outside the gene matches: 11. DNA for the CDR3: TGTGCCACCGATTCGGGGGGGGCGGGCACCGGGGAGCTGTTTTTT. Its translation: CATDSGGAGTGELFF.

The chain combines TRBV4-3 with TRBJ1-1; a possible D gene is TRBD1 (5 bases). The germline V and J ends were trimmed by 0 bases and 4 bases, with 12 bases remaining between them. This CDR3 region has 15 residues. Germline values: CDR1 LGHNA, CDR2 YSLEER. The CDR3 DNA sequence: TGCGCCAGCAGCCAAGATTCTGTGGGGGGCACTGAAGCTTTCTTT. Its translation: CASSQDSVGGTEAFF.

The CDR3 region has the DNA TGTGCCAGCAGCTTATTGACGGGAAAGAACAATGAGCAGTTCTTC. It specifies CASSLLTGKNNEQFF. This chain joins TRBV7-9 and TRBJ2-1; D possibly corresponds to TRBD2 (5 bases). CDR3 length: 15 amino acids. CDR1 SEHNR and CDR2 FQNEAQ come from the germline V gene (reference sequence). V shed 2 bases and J shed 5 bases, with 13 bases lying between them.

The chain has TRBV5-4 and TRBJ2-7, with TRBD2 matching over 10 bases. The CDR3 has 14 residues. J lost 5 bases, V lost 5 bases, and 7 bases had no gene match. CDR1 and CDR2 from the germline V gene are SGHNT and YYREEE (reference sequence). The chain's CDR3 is CASSRTSGDNEQYF. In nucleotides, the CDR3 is TGTGCCAGCAGTCGGACTAGCGGAGACAACGAGCAGTACTTC.

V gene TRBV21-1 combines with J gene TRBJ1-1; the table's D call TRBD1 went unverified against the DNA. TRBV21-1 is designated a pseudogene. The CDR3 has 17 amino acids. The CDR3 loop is CASSRGRDSYMNTEAFF. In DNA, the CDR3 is TGTGCCAGCAGCAGGGGAAGGGACAGCTATATGAACACTGAAGCTTTCTTT.

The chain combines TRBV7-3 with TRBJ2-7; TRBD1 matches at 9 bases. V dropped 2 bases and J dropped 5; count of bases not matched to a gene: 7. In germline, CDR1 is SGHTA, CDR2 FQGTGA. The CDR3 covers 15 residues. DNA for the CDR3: TGTGCCAGCAGCTTAGGGGACAGGGAGTTCCACGAGCAGTACTTC. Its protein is CASSLGDREFHEQYF.

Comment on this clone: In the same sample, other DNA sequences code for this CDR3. The chain's CDR3 is CASSLGRGTEAFF. DNA for the CDR3: TGTGCCAGCAGTTTGGGTAGGGGAACTGAAGCTTTCTTT. This rearrangement joins TRBV27 to TRBJ1-1, with D possibly being TRBD1 (5 bases). The CDR3 extends over 13 amino acids. Germline assignment: CDR1 MNHEY and CDR2 SMNVEV (reference sequence). The germline V and J ends were trimmed by 3 bases and 5 bases, with 10 bases remaining between them.

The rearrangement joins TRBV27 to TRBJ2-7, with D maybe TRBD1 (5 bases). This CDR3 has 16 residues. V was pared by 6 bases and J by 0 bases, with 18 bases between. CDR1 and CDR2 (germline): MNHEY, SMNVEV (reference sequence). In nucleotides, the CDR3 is TGTGCCAGCAGCCCCCGAGACTTCCAGGGCTCCTACGAGCAGTACTTC. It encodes CASSPRDFQGSYEQYF.

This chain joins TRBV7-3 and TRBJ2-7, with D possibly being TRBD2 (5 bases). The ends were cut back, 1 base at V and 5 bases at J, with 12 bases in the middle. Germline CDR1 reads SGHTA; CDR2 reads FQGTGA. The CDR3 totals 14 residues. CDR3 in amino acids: CASSLSPSSHEQYF. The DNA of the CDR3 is TGTGCCAGCAGCTTAAGCCCTAGCAGCCACGAGCAGTACTTC.

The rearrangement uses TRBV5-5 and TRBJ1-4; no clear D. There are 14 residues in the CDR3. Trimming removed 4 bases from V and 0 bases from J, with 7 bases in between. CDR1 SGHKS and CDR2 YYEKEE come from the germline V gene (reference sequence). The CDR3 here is CASSRESTNEKLFF. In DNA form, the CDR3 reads TGTGCCAGCAGCCGGGAGTCAACTAATGAAAAACTGTTTTTT.

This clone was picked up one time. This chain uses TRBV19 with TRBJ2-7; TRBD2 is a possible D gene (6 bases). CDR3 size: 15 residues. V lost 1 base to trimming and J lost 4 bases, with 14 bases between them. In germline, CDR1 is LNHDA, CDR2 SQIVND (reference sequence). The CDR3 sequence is CASSIGGRGVYEQYF. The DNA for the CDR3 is TGTGCCAGTAGTATAGGAGGGCGGGGAGTATACGAGCAGTACTTC. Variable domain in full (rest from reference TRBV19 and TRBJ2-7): DGGITQSPKYLFRKEGQNVTLSCEQNLNHDAMYWYRQDPGQGLRLIYYSQIVNDFQKGDIAEGYSVSREKKESFPLTVTSAQKNPTAFYLCASSIGGRGVYEQYFGPGTRLTVT.

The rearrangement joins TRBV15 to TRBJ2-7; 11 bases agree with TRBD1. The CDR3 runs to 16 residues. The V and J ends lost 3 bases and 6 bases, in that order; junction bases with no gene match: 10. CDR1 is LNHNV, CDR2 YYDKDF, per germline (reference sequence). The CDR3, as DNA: TGTGCCACCAGCAGGTCGACCGGGACAGGGGGTCTCGAGCAGTACTTC. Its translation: CATSRSTGTGGLEQYF.

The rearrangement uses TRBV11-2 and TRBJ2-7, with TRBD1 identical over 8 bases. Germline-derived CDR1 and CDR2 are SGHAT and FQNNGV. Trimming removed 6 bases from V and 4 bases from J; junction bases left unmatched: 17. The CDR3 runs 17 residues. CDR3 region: CASSGATGGPGSYEQYF. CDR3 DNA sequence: TGTGCCAGCAGTGGGGCCACAGGGGGGCCAGGTTCTTACGAGCAGTACTTC.

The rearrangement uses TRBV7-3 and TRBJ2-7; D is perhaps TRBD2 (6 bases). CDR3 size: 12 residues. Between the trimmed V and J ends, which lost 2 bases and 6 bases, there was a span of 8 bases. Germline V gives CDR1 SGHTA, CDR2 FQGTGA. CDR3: CASSLSGGEQYF. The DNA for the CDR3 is TGTGCCAGCAGCTTATCCGGGGGCGAGCAGTACTTC.

In nucleotides, the CDR3 is TGCAGCGTTGTCATACTGGCCGGGGAGCTGTTTTTT. This sequence encodes CSVVILAGELFF. The chain joins TRBV29-1 to TRBJ2-2, with D hard to call. Germline V CDR1 and CDR2: SQVTM, ANQGSEA. The CDR3 extends over 12 amino acids. Between the trimmed V and J ends, which lost 4 bases and 6 bases, there was a span of 9 bases.

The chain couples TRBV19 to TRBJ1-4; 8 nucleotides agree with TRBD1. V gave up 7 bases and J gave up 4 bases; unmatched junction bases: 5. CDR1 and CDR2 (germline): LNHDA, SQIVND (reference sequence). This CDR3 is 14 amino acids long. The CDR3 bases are TGTGCCAGTAACATCAGGGGGCTTAATGAAAAACTGTTTTTT. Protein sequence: CASNIRGLNEKLFF.